The rows below give T cell receptor beta chains drawn from one sample of a study of blood T cell repertoires in COVID-19. Some clones are missing from TCRdb's copy, which holds only in-frame ones; the method was immunoSEQ multiplex PCR. Of fewer than 350,000 clones detected, about 89% appear once; the ten largest clones hold roughly 7.1%. The sequencing sample was made of peripheral blood. These receptors were collected from a woman aged 50 to 60 who had recovered from COVID-19. Both conserved end residues are part of each CDR3. Each record gives: J gene, clone size, D gene, V gene, CDR3 DNA, CDR3 protein. The D gene is left open where the match is weak. Expanded clones get a size class; other rows say once, few or many, or leave the size out.

J gene: TRBJ1-1; clone size: -; D gene: -; V gene: TRBV4-1; CDR3 DNA: TGCGCCAGCAGCCAAGACGTAAGGCGGCGCAACACTGAAGCTTTCTTT; CDR3 protein: CASSQDVRRRNTEAFF
J gene: TRBJ2-7; clone size: -; D gene: -; V gene: TRBV6-2/TRBV6-3; CDR3 DNA: TGTGCCAGCAGTTACTCTAGCAACTACGAGCAGTACTTC; CDR3 protein: CASSYSSNYEQYF
J gene: TRBJ2-5; clone size: once; D gene: -; V gene: TRBV18; CDR3 DNA: TGTGCCAGCTCACCACTGTCACCAGGGGCAGAGACCCAGTACTTC; CDR3 protein: CASSPLSPGAETQYF
J gene: TRBJ1-6; clone size: -; D gene: TRBD1; V gene: TRBV28; CDR3 DNA: TGTGCCAGCAGTTTTCCGGACAGGGGAGAAAATTCACCCCTCCACTTT; CDR3 protein: CASSFPDRGENSPLHF
J gene: TRBJ1-2; clone size: -; D gene: -; V gene: TRBV3-1/TRBV3-2; CDR3 DNA: TGTGCCAGCAGCCAAGTCGCCCCAGGGAAGGGCGGTGGCTACACCTTC; CDR3 protein: CASSQVAPGKGGGYTF
J gene: TRBJ2-5; clone size: few; D gene: TRBD1; V gene: TRBV27; CDR3 DNA: TGTGCCAGCAGTGGACAGGGCCTTGGGCGAGAGACCCAGTACTTC; CDR3 protein: CASSGQGLGRETQYF
J gene: TRBJ2-7; clone size: -; D gene: -; V gene: TRBV6-2/TRBV6-3; CDR3 DNA: TGTGCCAGCAGTCCCGTCCTTCTAGCTATGGTTTCCTACGAGCAGTACTTC; CDR3 protein: CASSPVLLAMVSYEQYF
J gene: TRBJ1-2; clone size: -; D gene: -; V gene: TRBV28; CDR3 DNA: TGTGCCAGCAGTGGGAGGATGGGCTACACCTTC; CDR3 protein: CASSGRMGYTF
J gene: TRBJ2-5; clone size: -; D gene: -; V gene: TRBV5-1; CDR3 DNA: TGCGCCAGCAGCGCGGGGTTGGGGGAGACCCAGTACTTC; CDR3 protein: CASSAGLGETQYF
J gene: TRBJ1-5; clone size: -; D gene: -; V gene: TRBV24-1; CDR3 DNA: TGTGCCACCCAGGAGGTAGGCAGCAATCAGCCCCAGCATTTT; CDR3 protein: CATQEVGSNQPQHF
J gene: TRBJ1-4; clone size: -; D gene: -; V gene: TRBV20-1; CDR3 DNA: TGCAGTGCTAGTCTAACAGCAACTAATGAAAAACTGTTTTTT; CDR3 protein: CSASLTATNEKLFF
J gene: TRBJ2-7; clone size: -; D gene: TRBD2; V gene: TRBV19; CDR3 DNA: TGTGCCAGCTCCGGACTAGCGCCTACCTACGAGCAGTACTTC; CDR3 protein: CASSGLAPTYEQYF
J gene: TRBJ2-1; clone size: once; D gene: TRBD2; V gene: TRBV4-3; CDR3 DNA: TGCGCCAGCAGCCGGACTAGCGGGATTCTAAACAATGAGCAGTTCTTC; CDR3 protein: CASSRTSGILNNEQFF
J gene: TRBJ1-2; clone size: -; D gene: -; V gene: TRBV16; CDR3 DNA: TGTGCCAGCAGCCAATCCCAGGGCTATGGCTACACCTTC; CDR3 protein: CASSQSQGYGYTF
J gene: TRBJ1-2; clone size: -; D gene: -; V gene: TRBV7-2; CDR3 DNA: TGTGCCAGCAGCCGGGGTCTTGACTATGGCTACACCTTC; CDR3 protein: CASSRGLDYGYTF
J gene: TRBJ1-5; clone size: -; D gene: -; V gene: TRBV7-9; CDR3 DNA: TGTGCCAGCAGCTTCACAGTGAATCAGCCCCAGCATTTT; CDR3 protein: CASSFTVNQPQHF
J gene: TRBJ2-1; clone size: once; D gene: -; V gene: TRBV11-3; CDR3 DNA: TGTGCCAGCAGCTCACAGGGCGGCCACAATGAGCAGTTCTTC; CDR3 protein: CASSSQGGHNEQFF
J gene: TRBJ1-4; clone size: -; D gene: TRBD1; V gene: TRBV5-4; CDR3 DNA: TGTGCCAGCAGCCCAACGACAGGGACTAATGAAAAACTGTTTTTT; CDR3 protein: CASSPTTGTNEKLFF
J gene: TRBJ2-7; clone size: -; D gene: TRBD2; V gene: TRBV7-8; CDR3 DNA: TGTGCCAGCAGCGAGACTAGCGGGAGGTTTTACGAGCAGTACTTC; CDR3 protein: CASSETSGRFYEQYF
J gene: TRBJ1-2; clone size: -; D gene: TRBD1; V gene: TRBV30; CDR3 DNA: TGTGCCTGGAGTTTCGGGACAGTTGGCTACACCTTC; CDR3 protein: CAWSFGTVGYTF
J gene: TRBJ1-6; clone size: -; D gene: -; V gene: TRBV3-1/TRBV3-2; CDR3 DNA: TGTGCCAGCAGCCAAGTTGGGCAGAATAATTCACCCCTCCACTTT; CDR3 protein: CASSQVGQNNSPLHF
J gene: TRBJ2-2; clone size: -; D gene: -; V gene: TRBV24-1; CDR3 DNA: TGTGCCACCAGTGATTGGGCGACAGTAACCGCCGGGGAGCTGTTTTTT; CDR3 protein: CATSDWATVTAGELFF
J gene: TRBJ2-5; clone size: -; D gene: TRBD2; V gene: TRBV9; CDR3 DNA: TGTGCCAGCAGCGAATCCGGGACTAGAGTCTGGGAGACCCAGTACTTC; CDR3 protein: CASSESGTRVWETQYF
J gene: TRBJ2-3; clone size: -; D gene: TRBD1; V gene: TRBV7-2; CDR3 DNA: TGTGCCAGCAGCTTTTCCGTACAGGGGGATACGCAGTATTTT; CDR3 protein: CASSFSVQGDTQYF
J gene: TRBJ1-4; clone size: -; D gene: -; V gene: TRBV25-1; CDR3 DNA: TGTGCCAGCAGTGAACTCGCTTCATTCGGGAATGAAAAACTGTTTTTT; CDR3 protein: CASSELASFGNEKLFF
J gene: TRBJ1-2; clone size: -; D gene: -; V gene: TRBV7-2; CDR3 DNA: TGTGCCAGCAGCTTCGTCGAGAACTATGGCTACACCTTC; CDR3 protein: CASSFVENYGYTF
J gene: TRBJ2-7; clone size: -; D gene: TRBD1; V gene: TRBV19; CDR3 DNA: TGTGCCAGTAGTATAGATGGCAGGGGGCGCGAGCAGTACTTC; CDR3 protein: CASSIDGRGREQYF
J gene: TRBJ1-2; clone size: -; D gene: TRBD1; V gene: TRBV5-6; CDR3 DNA: TGTGCCAGCAGCTTACAGGGACAGGTTCGTGGCTACACCTTC; CDR3 protein: CASSLQGQVRGYTF
J gene: TRBJ1-5; clone size: -; D gene: -; V gene: TRBV30; CDR3 DNA: TGTGCCTGGTCCACCTCGGGGGATCAGCCCCAGCATTTT; CDR3 protein: CAWSTSGDQPQHF
J gene: TRBJ2-7; clone size: -; D gene: -; V gene: TRBV13; CDR3 DNA: TGTGCCAGCAGCTTAGGAGCGGGTCCTTCCTACGAGCAGTACTTC; CDR3 protein: CASSLGAGPSYEQYF
J gene: TRBJ1-3; clone size: -; D gene: -; V gene: TRBV12-3/TRBV12-4; CDR3 DNA: TGTGCCAGCAGTTTTAACTCCATATATTTT; CDR3 protein: CASSFNSIYF
J gene: TRBJ1-1; clone size: -; D gene: -; V gene: TRBV2; CDR3 DNA: TGTGCCAGCAATGGGGGGGGCACTGAAGCTTTCTTT; CDR3 protein: CASNGGGTEAFF
J gene: TRBJ1-5; clone size: -; D gene: -; V gene: TRBV4-3; CDR3 DNA: TGCGCCAGCAGCCAAACTTTCGCGGTAAGCAATCAGCCCCAGCATTTT; CDR3 protein: CASSQTFAVSNQPQHF
J gene: TRBJ1-2; clone size: -; D gene: -; V gene: TRBV7-2; CDR3 DNA: TGTGCCAGCAGCCCAAGGGGGAATTCTAACTATGGCTACACCTTC; CDR3 protein: CASSPRGNSNYGYTF
J gene: TRBJ2-1; clone size: few; D gene: TRBD2; V gene: TRBV19; CDR3 DNA: TGTGCCAGTAGTATTCCTGGCGGGAGGGCCGGTAATGAGCAGTTCTTC; CDR3 protein: CASSIPGGRAGNEQFF
J gene: TRBJ2-1; clone size: -; D gene: -; V gene: TRBV5-1; CDR3 DNA: TGCGCCAGCAGCTTTGGCGGGGGCCAATACAATGAGCAGTTCTTC; CDR3 protein: CASSFGGGQYNEQFF
J gene: TRBJ1-5; clone size: -; D gene: -; V gene: TRBV3-1/TRBV3-2; CDR3 DNA: TGTGCCAGCAGCCAAGAACGGAGGGGACAGCCCCAGCATTTT; CDR3 protein: CASSQERRGQPQHF
J gene: TRBJ2-1; clone size: -; D gene: -; V gene: TRBV5-4; CDR3 DNA: TGTGCCAGCAGCTTGGCCACTGGGAGTAAAATCTACAATGAGCAGTTCTTC; CDR3 protein: CASSLATGSKIYNEQFF
J gene: TRBJ1-2; clone size: once; D gene: -; V gene: TRBV28; CDR3 DNA: TGTGCCAGCAGCCGTTGGGCCCTAAACTATGGCTACACCTTC; CDR3 protein: CASSRWALNYGYTF
J gene: TRBJ2-7; clone size: -; D gene: -; V gene: TRBV19; CDR3 DNA: TGTGCCAGTAGTGTCAGGGGTTCTACCTACGAGCAGTACTTC; CDR3 protein: CASSVRGSTYEQYF
J gene: TRBJ2-3; clone size: -; D gene: -; V gene: TRBV5-1; CDR3 DNA: TGCGCCAGCAGCTTGGGGGCAGGGTTAACCACAGATACGCAGTATTTT; CDR3 protein: CASSLGAGLTTDTQYF
J gene: TRBJ2-2; clone size: -; D gene: TRBD2; V gene: TRBV9; CDR3 DNA: TGTGCCAGCAGCGTTAGCGGGAGCATCACCGGGGAGCTGTTTTTT; CDR3 protein: CASSVSGSITGELFF
J gene: TRBJ1-6; clone size: once; D gene: -; V gene: TRBV7-2; CDR3 DNA: TGTGCCAGCAGCTTGGCCAGAAATAATTCACCCCTCCACTTT; CDR3 protein: CASSLARNNSPLHF
J gene: TRBJ2-7; clone size: few; D gene: TRBD1; V gene: TRBV7-9; CDR3 DNA: TGTGCCAGCAGCTTGGGACAGAGCTCCTACGAGCAGTACTTC; CDR3 protein: CASSLGQSSYEQYF
J gene: TRBJ2-2; clone size: -; D gene: -; V gene: TRBV19; CDR3 DNA: TGTGCCAGTATCCCTCGGGGTAACACCGGGGAGCTGTTTTTT; CDR3 protein: CASIPRGNTGELFF
J gene: TRBJ2-2; clone size: -; D gene: -; V gene: TRBV2; CDR3 DNA: TGTGCCAGCTCGAGGACAGCCAACACCGGGGAGCTGTTTTTT; CDR3 protein: CASSRTANTGELFF
J gene: TRBJ1-5; clone size: -; D gene: TRBD1; V gene: TRBV6-6; CDR3 DNA: TGTGCCAGCAGTGCGACAGGGAATTATCAGCCCCAGCATTTT; CDR3 protein: CASSATGNYQPQHF